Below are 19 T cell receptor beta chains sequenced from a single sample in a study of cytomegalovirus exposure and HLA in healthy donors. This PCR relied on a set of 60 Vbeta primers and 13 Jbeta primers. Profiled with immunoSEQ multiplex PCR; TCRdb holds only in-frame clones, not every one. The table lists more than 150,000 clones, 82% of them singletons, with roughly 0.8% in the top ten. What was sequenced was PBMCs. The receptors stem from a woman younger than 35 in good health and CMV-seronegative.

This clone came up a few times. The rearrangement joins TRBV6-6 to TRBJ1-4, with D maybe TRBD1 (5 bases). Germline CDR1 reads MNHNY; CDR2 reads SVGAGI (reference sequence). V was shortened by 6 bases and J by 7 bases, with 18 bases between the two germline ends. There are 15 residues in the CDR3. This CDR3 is CASSTPERGGEKLFF. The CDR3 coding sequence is TGTGCCAGCAGCACCCCGGAAAGGGGTGGTGAAAAACTGTTTTTT.

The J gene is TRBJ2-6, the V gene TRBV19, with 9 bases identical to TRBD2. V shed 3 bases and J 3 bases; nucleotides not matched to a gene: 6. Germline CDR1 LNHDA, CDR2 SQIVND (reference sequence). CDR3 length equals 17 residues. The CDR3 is CASSIFSGGYGANVLTF. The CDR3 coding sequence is TGTGCCAGTAGTATTTTTAGCGGGGGCTATGGGGCCAACGTCCTGACTTTC.

This CDR3 reads CASGDSGKTGELFF. Written as DNA, the CDR3 is TGTGCCAGCGGAGACAGTGGAAAAACCGGGGAGCTGTTTTTT. J is TRBJ2-2 and V is TRBV2; possible D gene TRBD1, 5 bases. This CDR3 is 14 amino acids long. In germline, CDR1 is SNHLY, CDR2 FYNNEI. V dropped 8 bases and J dropped 5 bases, with 15 bases sitting between them.

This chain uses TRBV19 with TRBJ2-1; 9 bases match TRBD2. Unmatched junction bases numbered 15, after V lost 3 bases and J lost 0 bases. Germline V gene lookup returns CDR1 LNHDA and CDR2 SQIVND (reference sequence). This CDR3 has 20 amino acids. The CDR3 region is CASSIPESGGSMSSYNEQFF. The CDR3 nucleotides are TGTGCCAGTAGTATTCCGGAGAGCGGGGGGTCCATGAGCTCCTACAATGAGCAGTTCTTC.

CDR3 sequence (DNA): TGTGCCAGCAGCTTACCGGTCGAGCAGTACTTC. Residues: CASSLPVEQYF. The chain joins TRBV11-2 to TRBJ2-5; D gene uncertain. The J call may be mistaken, given a closer DNA end match to TRBJ2-7. Germline-derived CDR1 and CDR2 are SGHAT and FQNNGV. The CDR3 runs to 11 residues.

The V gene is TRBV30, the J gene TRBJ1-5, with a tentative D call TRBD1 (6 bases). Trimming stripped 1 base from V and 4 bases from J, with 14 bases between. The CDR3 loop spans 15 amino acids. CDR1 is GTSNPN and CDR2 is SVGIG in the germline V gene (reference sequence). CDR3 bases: TGTGCCTGGAGTGAAATCGACAGGCGAAATCAGCCCCAGCATTTT. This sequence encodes CAWSEIDRRNQPQHF. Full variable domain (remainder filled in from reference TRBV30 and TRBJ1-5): SQTIHQWPATLVQPVGSPLSLECTVEGTSNPNLYWYRQAAGRGLQLLFYSVGIGQISSEVPQNLSASRPQDRQFILSSKKLLLSDSGFYLCAWSEIDRRNQPQHFGDGTRLSIL.

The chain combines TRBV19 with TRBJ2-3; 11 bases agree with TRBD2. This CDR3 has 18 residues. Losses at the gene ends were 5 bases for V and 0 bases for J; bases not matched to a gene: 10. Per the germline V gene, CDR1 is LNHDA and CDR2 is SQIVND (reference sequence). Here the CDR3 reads CASSVSLAGGPSTDTQYF. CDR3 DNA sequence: TGTGCCAGTAGTGTCTCCCTAGCGGGAGGCCCTAGCACAGATACGCAGTATTTT.

The DNA for the CDR3 is TGTGCCAGTAGTATCCGGGCGGGATCCATCCGTTCCGGAAACACCATATATTTT. The encoded protein is CASSIRAGSIRSGNTIYF. This rearrangement joins TRBV19 to TRBJ1-3; no firm D call. CDR3 size: 18 residues. Trimming took off 3 bases at V and 4 bases at J, with 22 bases between the two ends. In germline, CDR1 is LNHDA, CDR2 SQIVND (reference sequence).

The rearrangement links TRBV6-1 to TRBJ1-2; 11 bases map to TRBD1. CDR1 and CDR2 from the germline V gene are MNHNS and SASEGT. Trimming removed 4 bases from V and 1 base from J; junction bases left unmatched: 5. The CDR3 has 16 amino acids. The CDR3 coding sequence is TGTGCCAGCAGTGTTGGACAGGGGGCCAGTAACTATGGCTACACCTTC. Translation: CASSVGQGASNYGYTF.

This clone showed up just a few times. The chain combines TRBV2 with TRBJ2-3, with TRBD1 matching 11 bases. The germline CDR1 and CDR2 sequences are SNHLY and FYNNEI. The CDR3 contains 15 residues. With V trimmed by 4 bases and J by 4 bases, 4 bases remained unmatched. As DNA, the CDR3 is TGTGCCAGCAGTGGAGGACAGGGGGCCGCAGATACGCAGTATTTT. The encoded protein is CASSGGQGAADTQYF.

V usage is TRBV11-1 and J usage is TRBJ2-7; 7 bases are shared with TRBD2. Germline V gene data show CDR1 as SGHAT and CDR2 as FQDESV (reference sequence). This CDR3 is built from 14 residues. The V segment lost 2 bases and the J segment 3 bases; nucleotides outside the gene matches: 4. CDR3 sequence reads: CASSLPGGLYEQYF. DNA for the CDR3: TGTGCCAGCAGCTTACCGGGAGGCCTCTACGAGCAGTACTTC.

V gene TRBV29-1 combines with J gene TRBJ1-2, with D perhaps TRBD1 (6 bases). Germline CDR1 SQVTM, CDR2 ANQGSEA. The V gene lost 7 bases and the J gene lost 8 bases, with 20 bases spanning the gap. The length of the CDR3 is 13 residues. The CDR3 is CSAHRAELRGYTF. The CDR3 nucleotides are TGCAGCGCTCACAGGGCGGAATTGAGAGGCTACACCTTC.

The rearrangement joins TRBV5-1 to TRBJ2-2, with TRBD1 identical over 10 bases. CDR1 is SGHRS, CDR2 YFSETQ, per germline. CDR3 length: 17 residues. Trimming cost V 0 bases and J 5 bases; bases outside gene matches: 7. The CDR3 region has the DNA TGCGCCAGCAGCTTGGAACCAGACAGGGGGCGGACCGGGGAGCTGTTTTTT. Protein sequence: CASSLEPDRGRTGELFF.

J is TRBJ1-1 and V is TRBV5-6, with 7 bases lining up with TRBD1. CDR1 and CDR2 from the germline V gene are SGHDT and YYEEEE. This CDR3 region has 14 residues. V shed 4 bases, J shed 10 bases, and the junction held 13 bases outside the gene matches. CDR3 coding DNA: TGTGCCAGCAGCGCCCCGGGACAGAGGAGGGTAGCTTTCTTT. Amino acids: CASSAPGQRRVAFF.

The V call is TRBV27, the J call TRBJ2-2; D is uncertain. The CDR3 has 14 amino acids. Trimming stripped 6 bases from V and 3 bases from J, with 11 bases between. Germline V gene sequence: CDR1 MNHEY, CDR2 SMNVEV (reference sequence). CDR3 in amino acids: CASRLRQDTGELFF. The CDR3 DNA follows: TGTGCCAGCAGGCTTAGACAAGACACCGGGGAGCTGTTTTTT.

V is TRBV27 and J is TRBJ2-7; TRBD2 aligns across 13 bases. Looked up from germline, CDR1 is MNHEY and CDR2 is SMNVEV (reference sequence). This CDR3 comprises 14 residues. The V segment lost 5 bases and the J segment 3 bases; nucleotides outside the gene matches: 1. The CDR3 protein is CASSRTSGSYEQYF. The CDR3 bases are TGTGCCAGCAGTAGGACTAGCGGGAGCTACGAGCAGTACTTC.

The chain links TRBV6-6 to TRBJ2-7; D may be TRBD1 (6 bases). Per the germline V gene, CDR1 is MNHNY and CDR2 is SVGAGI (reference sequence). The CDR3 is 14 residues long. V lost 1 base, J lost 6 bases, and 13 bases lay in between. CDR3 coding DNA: TGTGCCAGCAGTTACTTGGGACACCAATCCGAGCAGTACTTC. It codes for CASSYLGHQSEQYF.

CDR3 in amino acids: CASSPGDEQYF. The CDR3, as DNA: TGTGCCAGCAGCCCCGGGGACGAGCAGTACTTC. The rearrangement links TRBV7-8 to TRBJ2-7; tentatively, D is TRBD2 (5 bases). The V and J ends lost 5 bases and 5 bases respectively, with 7 bases between them. The germline gives CDR1 SGHVS, CDR2 FQNEAQ. The CDR3 totals 11 residues. Full variable domain (missing parts from reference TRBV7-8 and TRBJ2-7): GAGVSQSPRYKVAKRGQDVALRCDPISGHVSLFWYQQALGQGPEFLTYFQNEAQLDKSGLPSDRFFAERPEGSVSTLKIQRTQQEDSAVYLCASSPGDEQYFGPGTRLTVT.

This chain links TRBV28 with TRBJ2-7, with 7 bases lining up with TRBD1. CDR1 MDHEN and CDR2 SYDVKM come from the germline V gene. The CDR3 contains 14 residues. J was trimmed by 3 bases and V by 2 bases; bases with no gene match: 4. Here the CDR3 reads CASSLGQVGYEQYF. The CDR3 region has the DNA TGTGCCAGCAGTTTAGGACAGGTAGGCTACGAGCAGTACTTC.